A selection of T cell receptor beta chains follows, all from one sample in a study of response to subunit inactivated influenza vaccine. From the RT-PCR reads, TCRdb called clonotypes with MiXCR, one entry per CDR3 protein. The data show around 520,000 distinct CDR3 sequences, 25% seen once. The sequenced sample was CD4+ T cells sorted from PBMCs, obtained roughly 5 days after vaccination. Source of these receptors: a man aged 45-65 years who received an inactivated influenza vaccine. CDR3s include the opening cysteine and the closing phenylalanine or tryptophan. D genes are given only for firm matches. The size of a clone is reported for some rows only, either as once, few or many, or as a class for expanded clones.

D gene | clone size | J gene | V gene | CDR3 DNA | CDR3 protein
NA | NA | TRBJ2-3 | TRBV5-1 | TGCGCCAGCAGCTTGTATGGGGGCACAGATACGCAGTATTTT | CASSLYGGTDTQYF
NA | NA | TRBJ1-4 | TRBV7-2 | TGTGCCAGCAGCTTAGTGCCCAGGGGTGGGTCAGAAGAAAAACTGTTTTTT | CASSLVPRGGSEEKLFF
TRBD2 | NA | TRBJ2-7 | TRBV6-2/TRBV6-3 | TGTGCCAGCAGCCTGGGACTAGCGGGAGGACACCCAGCCTACGAGCAGTACTTC | CASSLGLAGGHPAYEQYF
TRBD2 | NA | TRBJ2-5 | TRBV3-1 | TGTGCCAGCAGCCATTGGCGCTCGTGGCGGGAGTTTCAAGAGACCCAGTACTTC | CASSHWRSWREFQETQYF
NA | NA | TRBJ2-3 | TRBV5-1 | TGCGCCAGCAGCTTGGAACGGCCTGACACAGATACGCAGTATTTT | CASSLERPDTDTQYF
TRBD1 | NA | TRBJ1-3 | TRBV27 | TGTGCCAGCAGGCCAACAGGGGGCGGAAACACCATATATTTT | CASRPTGGGNTIYF
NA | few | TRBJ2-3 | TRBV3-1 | TGTGCCAGCACCCTGGGACTTAGCACAGATACGCAGTATTTT | CASTLGLSTDTQYF
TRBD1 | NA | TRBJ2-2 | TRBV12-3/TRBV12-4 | TGTGCCAGCAGTTTCAGGACAGGGTTCACCGGGGAGCTGTTTTTT | CASSFRTGFTGELFF
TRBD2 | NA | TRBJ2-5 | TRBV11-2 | TGTGCCAGCAGCTTAGATCGGGTAGCGGGGTTTTACGCAGAGACCCAGTACTTC | CASSLDRVAGFYAETQYF
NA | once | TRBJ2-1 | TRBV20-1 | TGCAGTGCGCTCGGGACGAGAGGGATCTCCTACAATGAGCAGTTCTTC | CSALGTRGISYNEQFF
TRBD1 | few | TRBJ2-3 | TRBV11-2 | TGTGCCAGCAGCTTTACGACAGGGGGCCAGACAGATACGCAGTATTTT | CASSFTTGGQTDTQYF
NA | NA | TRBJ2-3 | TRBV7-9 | TGTGCCAGCAGAAAAGGCCGGCTGTCTTCTGATACGCAGTATTTT | CASRKGRLSSDTQYF
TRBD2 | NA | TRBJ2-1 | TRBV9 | TGTGCCAGCAGCGTAGGAGTAGCGGGTAACAATGAGCAGTTCTTC | CASSVGVAGNNEQFF
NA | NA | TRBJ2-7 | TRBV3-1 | TGTGCCAGCAGCCAAAGTGGCCACGAGCAGTACTTC | CASSQSGHEQYF
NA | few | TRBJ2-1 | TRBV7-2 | TGTGCCAGCAGCTTACACTATGAGCAGTTCTTC | CASSLHYEQFF
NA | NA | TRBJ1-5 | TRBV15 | TGTGCCACCAGCAGAGAAGGGTCGGGGAAGAATCAGCCCCAGCATTTT | CATSREGSGKNQPQHF
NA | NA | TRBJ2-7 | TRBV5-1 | TGCGCCAGCAGCCTGGCGGGGGCCCCATACTACGAGCAGTACTTC | CASSLAGAPYYEQYF
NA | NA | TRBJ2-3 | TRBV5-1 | TGCGCCAGCAGCGAGGGTGTGGGCACAGATACGCAGTATTTT | CASSEGVGTDTQYF
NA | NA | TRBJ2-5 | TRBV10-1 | TGCGCCAGCAGTCGGCCGGGTCCTCAAGAGACCCAGTACTTC | CASSRPGPQETQYF
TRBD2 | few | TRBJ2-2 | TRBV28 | TGTGCCAGCACTCCCGGGACTACCTACACCGGGGAGCTGTTTTTT | CASTPGTTYTGELFF
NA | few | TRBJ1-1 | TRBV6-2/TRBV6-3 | TGTGCCAGCAGTTGGGGGTCCCTAAGCAACACTGAAGCTTTCTTT | CASSWGSLSNTEAFF
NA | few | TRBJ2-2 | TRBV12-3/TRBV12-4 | TGTGCCAGCAGTTTTCCAGCAGGGAGAGTCGGGGAGCTGTTTTTT | CASSFPAGRVGELFF
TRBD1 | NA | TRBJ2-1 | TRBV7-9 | TGTGCCAGCAGCCCGGACCGGGACAGGGGGGCCCGGGAGTTCTTC | CASSPDRDRGAREFF
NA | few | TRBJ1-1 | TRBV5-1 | TGCGCCAGCAGCCCCGACGGGCAGGGGTTGTACACTGAAGCTTTCTTT | CASSPDGQGLYTEAFF
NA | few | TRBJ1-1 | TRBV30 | TGTGCCTGGAGTGTAAGGTACCGAAACACTGAAGCTTTCTTT | CAWSVRYRNTEAFF
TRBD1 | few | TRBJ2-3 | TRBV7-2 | TGTGCCAGCTTACAGGGGATCACAGATACGCAGTATTTT | CASLQGITDTQYF
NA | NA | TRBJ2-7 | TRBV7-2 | TGTGCCAGCAGCTTAGATCCAGGGTCAACCTACGAGCAGTACTTC | CASSLDPGSTYEQYF
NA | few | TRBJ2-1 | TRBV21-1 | TGTGCCAGCAGCCCTTACAGGGTGGATCCCTACAATGAGCAGTTCTTC | CASSPYRVDPYNEQFF
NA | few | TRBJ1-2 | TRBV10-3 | TGTGCCATCAGTTCCGGGACACGCTATGGCTACACCTTC | CAISSGTRYGYTF